A selection of T cell receptor beta chains follows, all from one sample in a study of T cells in tumors after PD-1 blockade. Some clones are missing from TCRdb's copy, which holds only in-frame ones; the method was immunoSEQ multiplex PCR. Among fewer than 7,000 clones listed, 65% to 80% were seen once. The sequenced sample was tumor tissue, obtained before anti-PD-1 treatment. The source is a human donor with basal cell carcinoma. The CDR3 runs from the conserved cysteine through the conserved F or W.

>TRBV1
CTSSQGVAGGDTQYF
>TRBV2
CASREGGPETQYF
>TRBV20-1
CSASVSSGNTIYF
>TRBV9
CASSVGGTGLAYEQYF
>TRBV7-2
CASSLTGNRGETQYF
>TRBV3-1/TRBV3-2
CASSQAIGSYNEQFF
>TRBV3-1/TRBV3-2
CASSHRRLAGGIQETQYF
>TRBV18
CASSPRGDSEAFF
>TRBV6-1
CASSEMGGHEQFF
>TRBV10-3
CAISTGTSGGTGELFF
>TRBV4-2
CASSQGFGGGGKNIQYF
>TRBV13
CASSLRMGRGGNTIYF
>TRBV18
CASSPRVLSTGQPQHF
>TRBV29-1
CSAQTDTDSGANVLTF
>TRBV19
CASSIQDSGELFF
>TRBV7-2
CASSFTSGGAYEQYF
>TRBV30
CAWSTAGTANEKLFF